These 15 T cell receptor beta chains were sequenced from one sample in a study of blood T cell repertoires in COVID-19. Clones were sequenced by immunoSEQ multiplex PCR, and TCRdb holds only the in-frame ones, with some missing. The profile shows about 220,000 clones, 80% of them singletons. Sequenced material: peripheral blood. These receptors all stem from a human donor in a cohort sampled during active COVID-19.

The rearrangement joins TRBV19 to TRBJ2-7; unclear D gene. The CDR3 runs 16 residues. The V gene lost 4 bases and the J gene lost 3 bases, with 19 bases spanning the gap. Germline V gives CDR1 LNHDA, CDR2 SQIVND (reference sequence). In DNA form, the CDR3 reads TGTGCCAGTAGTACTCCCTTTGGGCTCAACGACTACGAGCAGTACTTC. This encodes CASSTPFGLNDYEQYF.

This clone was picked up a small number of times. The rearrangement links TRBV11-2 to TRBJ2-4, with no clear D. The CDR3 runs 18 residues. Trimming stripped 3 bases from V and 0 bases from J, with 18 bases between. The germline V gene has CDR1 SGHAT and CDR2 FQNNGV. This CDR3 reads CASSFPLHTLLAKNIQYF. CDR3 sequence (DNA): TGTGCCAGCAGCTTCCCCCTTCATACCTTACTAGCCAAAAACATTCAGTACTTC.

V gene TRBV7-9 combines with J gene TRBJ2-7; weak D call: TRBD1 (5 bases). This CDR3 is 13 amino acids long. V was trimmed by 4 bases and J by 1 base, leaving 8 bases between them. Germline CDR1 and CDR2: SEHNR and FQNEAQ (reference sequence). The CDR3 here is CASSWGSSYEQYF. CDR3 bases: TGTGCCAGCAGCTGGGGCAGTTCCTACGAGCAGTACTTC.

V and J are TRBV6-5 and TRBJ2-5; maybe TRBD2 (6 bases). The CDR3 runs to 14 residues. Germline CDR1 and CDR2: MNHEY and SVGAGI. The V gene lost 8 bases and the J gene lost 2 bases, with 15 bases spanning the gap. CDR3 DNA sequence: TGTGCCAGCGGTCCCCGGGAGTCTCAAGAGACCCAGTACTTC. This sequence encodes CASGPRESQETQYF.

J is TRBJ1-6 and V is TRBV5-8; D perhaps matches TRBD1 (6 bases). CDR3 length equals 15 residues. Trimming shortened V by 0 bases and J by 3 bases, and 7 bases separated the two germline ends. CDR1 is SGHTS, CDR2 YDEGEE, per germline. The CDR3 region is CASSLAGHYNSPLHF. In DNA form, the CDR3 reads TGTGCCAGCAGCTTGGCGGGACACTATAATTCACCCCTCCACTTT.

This chain joins TRBV18 and TRBJ2-3, with 10 positions matching TRBD2. The CDR3 consists of 15 residues. Germline V gene data show CDR1 as KGHSH and CDR2 as LQKENI. V shed 3 bases and J 4 bases; nucleotides not matched to a gene: 4. The CDR3 DNA reads as TGTGCCAGCTCACCGATAGCGGGAGGCGCAGATACGCAGTATTTT. Amino acids: CASSPIAGGADTQYF. The entire variable domain, with the rest obtained from reference TRBV18 and TRBJ2-3, is as follows: NAGVMQNPRHLVRRRGQEARLRCSPMKGHSHVYWYRQLPEEGLKFMVYLQKENIIDESGMPKERFSAEFPKEGPSILRIQQVVRGDSAAYFCASSPIAGGADTQYFGPGTRLTVL.

The rearrangement joins TRBV9 to TRBJ2-3; tentative D call: TRBD1 (5 bases). V lost 4 bases and J 0 bases, leaving 9 bases between the germline ends. Per germline, CDR1 SGDLS and CDR2 YYNGEE. The CDR3 has 14 amino acids. The CDR3 sequence is CASSPDSSTDTQYF. The CDR3 bases are TGTGCCAGCAGCCCCGACAGCAGCACAGATACGCAGTATTTT. The full variable domain, rest sourced from reference TRBV9 and TRBJ2-3, is DSGVTQTPKHLITATGQRVTLRCSPRSGDLSVYWYQQSLDQGLQFLIQYYNGEERAKGNILERFSAQQFPDLHSELNLSSLELGDSALYFCASSPDSSTDTQYFGPGTRLTVL.

The J gene is TRBJ1-5, the V gene TRBV6-5, with TRBD1 as a possible D gene (6 bases). Trimming removed 7 bases from V and 4 bases from J, with 14 bases in between. The CDR3 has 14 amino acids. Germline assignment: CDR1 MNHEY and CDR2 SVGAGI. In nucleotides, the CDR3 is TGTGCCAGCATCCCGGGACACCCTAATCAGCCCCAGCATTTT. Amino acid sequence: CASIPGHPNQPQHF.

The chain carries TRBV6-6 and TRBJ2-7; D perhaps matches TRBD1 (6 bases). The V end lost 8 bases, the J end lost 5 bases, and 13 bases lay between the germline ends. CDR3 size: 12 residues. Germline assignment: CDR1 MNHNY and CDR2 SVGAGI (reference sequence). The CDR3 sequence: CASGGTGNEQYF. The CDR3 DNA reads TGTGCCAGCGGGGGAACAGGGAACGAGCAGTACTTC.

The table lists this clone with a count of one. J is TRBJ2-3 and V is TRBV28, with 13 bases aligning to TRBD2. Germline assignment: CDR1 MDHEN and CDR2 SYDVKM. There are 16 residues in the CDR3. V lost 4 bases to trimming and J lost 4 bases; unmatched junction nucleotides: 5. In DNA form, the CDR3 reads TGTGCCAGCAGTTGGACTAGCGGGAGTGGGGCAGATACGCAGTATTTT. This gives the protein CASSWTSGSGADTQYF.

This clone was counted once. The chain has TRBV9 and TRBJ2-2; no firm D call. Trimming took 0 bases from V and 6 from J, leaving 6 bases between them. The germline V gene has CDR1 SGDLS and CDR2 YYNGEE. The CDR3 sequence is 13 residues long. In DNA form, the CDR3 reads TGTGCCAGCAGCGTAGGAGTGTCCGGGGAGCTGTTTTTT. Translation gives CASSVGVSGELFF. The full variable domain, with the rest looked up from reference TRBV9 and TRBJ2-2, is DSGVTQTPKHLITATGQRVTLRCSPRSGDLSVYWYQQSLDQGLQFLIQYYNGEERAKGNILERFSAQQFPDLHSELNLSSLELGDSALYFCASSVGVSGELFFGEGSRLTVL.

V and J are TRBV2 and TRBJ1-2; D might be TRBD1 (6 bases). Germline CDR1 is SNHLY and CDR2 is FYNNEI. Trimming took 2 bases from V and 8 from J, leaving 15 bases between them. The CDR3 is 14 amino acids. CDR3 DNA: TGTGCCAGCAGTGAACTTGGGCAGGGGAGCGGCTACACCTTC. Its protein product is CASSELGQGSGYTF.

This clone was picked up one time. The chain couples TRBV5-1 to TRBJ2-7; D unresolved. The ends were cut back, 0 bases at V and 5 bases at J, with 12 bases in the middle. In germline, CDR1 is SGHRS, CDR2 YFSETQ. The CDR3 length is 14 residues. The CDR3 DNA reads as TGCGCCAGCAGCTTGGATTCACAGTCAGACGAGCAGTACTTC. Its protein is CASSLDSQSDEQYF.

The chain combines TRBV16 with TRBJ1-5; D unclear. In germline, CDR1 is KGHSY, CDR2 FQNENV. V lost 4 bases and J lost 5, with 12 bases in between. This CDR3 region has 14 residues. CDR3 in amino acids: CASSPPGPDQPQHF. CDR3 nucleotide sequence: TGTGCCAGCAGCCCACCTGGGCCAGATCAGCCCCAGCATTTT.

The chain links TRBV3-1 (or the pseudogene TRBV3-2) to TRBJ1-3, with TRBD1 as a possible D gene (6 bases). V lost 6 bases, J lost 9 bases, and 33 bases lay in between. This CDR3 is 19 amino acids long. From germline, CDR1 is LGHDT and CDR2 YNNKEL (reference sequence). The CDR3 DNA reads TGTGCCAGCAGTCGAAATGATAGACCCAGGGGCCCCGTGGAAGGCACCATATATTTT. Its translation: CASSRNDRPRGPVEGTIYF.